This T cell receptor beta chain was found in a study of shared clonotypes between healthy human individuals. As handled by the study authors: Junction-only sequences without quality scores were provided by ImmunoSEQ, so filtering was different. The method was immunoSEQ multiplex PCR; TCRdb's version includes in-frame clones alone and lacks a portion of them. The V and J calls and clone size come from that table; D and trimming were worked out from the DNA. The table lists about 2.4 million clones, more than 85% of them singletons. The germline V gene encodes CDR1 LNHDA and CDR2 SQIVND (reference sequence). V was clipped by 4 bases and J by 0 bases, with 6 bases between them. CDR3 length: 13 residues.

V usage is TRBV19 and J usage is TRBJ1-2; D not resolved. The TCR comes from a man younger than 35 in good health. Some clones in this sample may be carry-over from other donors' samples. The sequenced sample was naive CD4+ T cells from PBMCs. The subset: CD45RA+ positively selected. CDR3 loop: CASSRQANYGYTF. The CDR3 nucleotides are TGTGCCAGTAGTAGGCAGGCTAACTATGGCTACACCTTC.